One sample yielded the 5 T cell receptor beta chains listed below, sequenced in a study of cytotoxic CD8 clonotypes in ibrutinib-treated CLL. Sequencing used immunoSEQ multiplex PCR; TCRdb keeps in-frame clones, though not all of them. The top ten hold 4.5% to 6.5% of the sample, which has about 130,000 clones, about three quarters seen once. This sample comprised PBMCs, obtained after 24 months of ibrutinib treatment. These receptors all stem from a human donor with chronic lymphocytic leukemia.

The V gene is TRBV5-6, the J gene TRBJ1-5, with a tentative D call TRBD1 (6 bases). Germline loops: CDR1 SGHDT, CDR2 YYEEEE. CDR3 length: 15 residues. Trimming shortened V by 1 base and J by 8 bases, and 16 bases separated the two germline ends. The CDR3 region has the DNA TGTGCCAGCAGCTTGTGGATGCGGGGGCTGGAGCCCCAGCATTTT. Translated, it gives CASSLWMRGLEPQHF.

V usage is TRBV19 and J usage is TRBJ2-4; perhaps TRBD2 as D (5 bases). The CDR3 spans 15 residues. The germline V gene encodes CDR1 LNHDA and CDR2 SQIVND (reference sequence). The germline V and J ends were trimmed by 4 bases and 0 bases, with 10 bases remaining between them. Here the CDR3 reads CASSTRELAKNIQYF. Here the CDR3 DNA reads TGTGCCAGTAGTACGAGGGAACTAGCCAAAAACATTCAGTACTTC.

A few counts support this clone. The chain is built from TRBV6-6 and TRBJ1-2, with D hard to call. The CDR3 extends over 13 amino acids. Trimming pared 1 base from V and 6 bases from J, leaving 9 bases between. The germline V gene has CDR1 MNHNY and CDR2 SVGAGI (reference sequence). The chain's CDR3 is CASSYWVGDGYTF. As DNA, the CDR3 is TGTGCCAGCAGTTACTGGGTTGGGGATGGCTACACCTTC.

The chain joins TRBV4-3 to TRBJ2-2; TRBD2 might be the D (6 bases). This CDR3 spans 16 amino acids. V lost 2 bases and J 9 bases, leaving 19 bases between the germline ends. Per the germline V gene, CDR1 is LGHNA and CDR2 is YSLEER. The DNA for the CDR3 is TGCGCCAGCAGCCAACACAACCGGGGGAGTCCCCGGGAGCTGTTTTTT. Its protein is CASSQHNRGSPRELFF.

The rearrangement joins TRBV6-5 to TRBJ2-7; 8 nucleotides align to TRBD1. The CDR3 totals 13 residues. Germline values: CDR1 MNHEY, CDR2 SVGAGI. J gave up 3 bases and V 2 bases, and 0 bases lay outside the gene matches. CDR3 nucleotides: TGTGCCAGCAGTTACGGGACAGGCTACGAGCAGTACTTC. Translating it yields CASSYGTGYEQYF.